This passage covers 10 T cell receptor beta chains from one sample sequenced in a study of T cells in Graves' hyperthyroidism and ophthalmopathy. The investigators amplified TCR beta CDR3 regions from RNA transcripts. When the TCR CDR3 underwent first-round RT-PCR, the HTBI primer set was used. TCRdb re-derived calls from the multiplex PCR reads in MiXCR, one entry per CDR3 protein. This table holds approximately 380,000 distinct CDR3 sequences, 11% to 15% found once. The sample was blood. These receptors all come from a man aged 50 to 59 with Graves' ophthalmopathy.

This clonotype was recorded only once. One junction end does not reproduce the germline sequence, and a read error may be involved. The CDR3 DNA reads as TGCGCCAGCAGCCAAGATTCAGCGTGGGGAGATACGCAGTATTTT. Protein product: CASSQDSAWGDTQYF. The gene calls are TRBV11-3 and TRBJ2-3; D gene uncertain. The CDR3 totals 15 residues. CDR1 and CDR2 from the germline V gene are SGHNT and YENEEA.

The table lists this clonotype with a few counts. The chain has TRBV7-8 and TRBJ2-7; TRBD1 aligns across 7 bases. Germline CDR1 and CDR2: SGHVS and FQNEAQ. The CDR3 spans 14 residues. Germline trimming cut 9 bases from V and 2 bases from J; bases unmatched to any gene: 10. As DNA, the CDR3 is TGTGCCAGTTGGGACAGCAGGACCCCCTACGAGCAGTACTTC. It encodes CASWDSRTPYEQYF.

This clonotype was found many times. This sequence joins TRBV18 and TRBJ2-7, with D uncertain. The CDR3 spans 13 residues. CDR1 is KGHSH, CDR2 LQKENI, per germline. The V end was cut by 2 bases, the J end by 3 bases, with 8 bases between. CDR3 in amino acids: CASSPKDIYEQYF. For the CDR3, the DNA is TGTGCCAGCTCACCAAAAGACATCTACGAGCAGTACTTC. Looking up the rest from reference TRBV18 and TRBJ2-7 gives the full variable domain: NAGVMQNPRHLVRRRGQEARLRCSPMKGHSHVYWYRQLPEEGLKFMVYLQKENIIDESGMPKERFSAEFPKEGPSILRIQQVVRGDSAAYFCASSPKDIYEQYFGPGTRLTVT.

This clonotype was detected only a few times. The V call is TRBV12-3 or TRBV12-4, the J call TRBJ1-4; D gene ambiguous. This CDR3 comprises 14 residues. Deletions cut 4 bases from V and 8 bases from J, with 14 bases between. CDR3 sequence: CASSSEAGREKLFF. In nucleotides, the CDR3 is TGTGCCAGCAGTTCAGAAGCGGGGAGAGAAAAACTGTTTTTT.

J is TRBJ1-5 and V is TRBV6-1; D is undetermined. The CDR3 length is 15 residues. Per germline, CDR1 MNHNS and CDR2 SASEGT. V shed 1 base and J shed 0 bases, with 7 bases lying between them. The CDR3 sequence: CASSEDPNSNQPQHF. Written as DNA, the CDR3 is TGTGCCAGCAGTGAAGACCCCAATAGCAATCAGCCCCAGCATTTT.

This clonotype was counted ten times or more. The rearrangement joins TRBV7-9 to TRBJ2-1, with D unresolved. This CDR3 comprises 17 residues. Germline V gene lookup returns CDR1 SEHNR and CDR2 FQNEAQ (reference sequence). Between the trimmed V and J ends, which lost 1 base and 0 bases, there was a span of 13 bases. The CDR3 DNA sequence: TGTGCCAGCAGCTTAGAGAGGCTTGTAGGCTCCTACAATGAGCAGTTCTTC. This encodes CASSLERLVGSYNEQFF.

This clonotype was seen ten or more times. This sequence joins TRBV11-1 and TRBJ2-3; 8 bases are shared with TRBD1. This CDR3 region has 16 residues. Germline V CDR1 and CDR2: SGHAT, FQDESV (reference sequence). The junction had 9 bases not matched to a gene; V was cut back by 4 bases and J by 3 bases. The CDR3 nucleotides read TGTGCCAGCAGCTCGATGCCGGGACAGGCAACAGATACGCAGTATTTT. Its translation is CASSSMPGQATDTQYF.

CDR3: CASSITLNTEAFF. CDR3 nucleotide sequence: TGTGCCAGTAGTATTACACTGAACACTGAAGCTTTCTTT. The rearrangement uses TRBV19 and TRBJ1-1; D gene ambiguous. V lost 3 bases to trimming and J lost 0 bases, with 5 bases between them. The V gene's germline CDR1 is LNHDA and CDR2 SQIVND (reference sequence). This CDR3 is built from 13 residues. The full variable domain, its missing parts supplied by reference TRBV19 and TRBJ1-1, is DGGITQSPKYLFRKEGQNVTLSCEQNLNHDAMYWYRQDPGQGLRLIYYSQIVNDFQKGDIAEGYSVSREKKESFPLTVTSAQKNPTAFYLCASSITLNTEAFFGQGTRLTVV.

This clonotype was detected a few times. The chain recombines TRBV27 with TRBJ2-3, with D perhaps TRBD1 or TRBD2 (5 bases each). The germline V gene encodes CDR1 MNHEY and CDR2 SMNVEV (reference sequence). V was trimmed by 1 base and J by 2 bases, leaving 10 bases between them. The CDR3 spans 15 residues. DNA of the CDR3: TGTGCCAGCAGTTTATGGGGACCATCCACAGATACGCAGTATTTT. Translated: CASSLWGPSTDTQYF.

This clonotype has only a few counts. The chain joins TRBV9 to TRBJ2-5; TRBD2 might be the D (6 bases). CDR3 size: 14 residues. Germline V gene sequence: CDR1 SGDLS, CDR2 YYNGEE. V gave up 0 bases and J gave up 5 bases, with 11 bases separating them. The CDR3 sequence is CASSVVGGGETQYF. The CDR3 coding sequence is TGTGCCAGCAGCGTAGTCGGGGGTGGGGAGACCCAGTACTTC.